The 2 T cell receptor beta chains below come from one sample, sequenced in a study of T cell repertoires in cytomegalovirus infection. TCRdb fed the reads into MiXCR, producing one record per CDR3 protein. The table shows 85,000 to 120,000 distinct CDR3 sequences, with approximately 15% occurring only once. Sequencing was done on a sample of PBMCs. The receptor set was obtained from a human donor in good health (CMV status not recorded). Some clones in this sample may be carry-over from other donors' samples.

This clonotype was counted only a few times. The chain links TRBV20-1 to TRBJ1-2; D not certain. Germline CDR1 DFQATT, CDR2 SNEGSKA (reference sequence). This CDR3 region has 11 residues. V lost 5 bases, J lost 8 bases, and 12 bases lay in between. The CDR3 loop is CSAGKMRGYTF. In DNA, the CDR3 is TGCAGTGCTGGAAAGATGCGGGGCTACACCTTC.

This rearrangement joins TRBV12-3 or TRBV12-4 to TRBJ1-5, with a weak D call TRBD1 (6 bases). The CDR3 is made up of 17 amino acids. Trimming stripped 1 base from V and 4 bases from J, with 17 bases between. CDR3 nucleotide sequence: TGTGCCAGCAGTTTAGGCGGGGGACAAAGGGGGAATCAGCCCCAGCATTTT. As protein: CASSLGGGQRGNQPQHF.